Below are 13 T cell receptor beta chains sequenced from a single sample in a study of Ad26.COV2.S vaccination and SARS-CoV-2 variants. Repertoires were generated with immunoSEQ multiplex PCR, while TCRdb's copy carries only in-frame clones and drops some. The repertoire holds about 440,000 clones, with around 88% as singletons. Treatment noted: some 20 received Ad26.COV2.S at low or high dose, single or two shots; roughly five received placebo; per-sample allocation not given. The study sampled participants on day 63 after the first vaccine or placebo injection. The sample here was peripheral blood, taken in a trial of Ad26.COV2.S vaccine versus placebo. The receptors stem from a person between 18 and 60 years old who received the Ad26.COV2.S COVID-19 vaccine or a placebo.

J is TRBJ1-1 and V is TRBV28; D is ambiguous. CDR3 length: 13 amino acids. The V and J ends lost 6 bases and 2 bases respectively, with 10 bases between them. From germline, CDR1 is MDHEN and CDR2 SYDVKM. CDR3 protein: CASSHQTNTEAFF. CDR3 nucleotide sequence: TGTGCCAGCAGCCACCAGACCAACACTGAAGCTTTCTTT.

CDR3 sequence (DNA): TGTGCCTGGAGTTCGACTCTGGGGAACACTGAAGCTTTCTTT. Encoded protein: CAWSSTLGNTEAFF. The rearrangement uses TRBV30 and TRBJ1-1; D is ambiguous. Germline V gene data show CDR1 as GTSNPN and CDR2 as SVGIG (reference sequence). The CDR3 runs 14 residues. V was pared by 2 bases and J by 1 base, with 11 bases between.

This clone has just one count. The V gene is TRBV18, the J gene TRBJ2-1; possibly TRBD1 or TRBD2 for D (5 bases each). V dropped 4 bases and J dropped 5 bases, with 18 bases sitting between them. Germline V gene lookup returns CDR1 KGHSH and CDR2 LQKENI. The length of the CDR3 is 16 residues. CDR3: CASSRTGAGSDNEQFF. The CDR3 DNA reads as TGTGCCAGCTCACGAACCGGGGCAGGGTCGGACAATGAGCAGTTCTTC. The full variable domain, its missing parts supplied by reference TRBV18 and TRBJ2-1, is NAGVMQNPRHLVRRRGQEARLRCSPMKGHSHVYWYRQLPEEGLKFMVYLQKENIIDESGMPKERFSAEFPKEGPSILRIQQVVRGDSAAYFCASSRTGAGSDNEQFFGPGTRLTVL.

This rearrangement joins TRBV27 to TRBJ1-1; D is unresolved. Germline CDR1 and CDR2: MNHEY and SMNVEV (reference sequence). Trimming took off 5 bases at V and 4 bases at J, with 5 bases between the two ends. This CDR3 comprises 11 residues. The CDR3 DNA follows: TGTGCCAGCAGTAAGGGCACTGAAGCTTTCTTT. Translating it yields CASSKGTEAFF.

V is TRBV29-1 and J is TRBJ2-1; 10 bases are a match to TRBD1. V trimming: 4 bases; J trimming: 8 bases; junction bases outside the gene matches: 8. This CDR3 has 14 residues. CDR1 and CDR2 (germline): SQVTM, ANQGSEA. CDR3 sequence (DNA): TGCAGCGTTGCTACCGGGACAGGGGTCGATGAGCAGTTCTTC. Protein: CSVATGTGVDEQFF.

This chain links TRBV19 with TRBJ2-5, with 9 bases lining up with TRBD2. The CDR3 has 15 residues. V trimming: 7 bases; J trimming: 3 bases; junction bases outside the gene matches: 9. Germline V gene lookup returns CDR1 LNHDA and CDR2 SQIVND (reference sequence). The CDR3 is CASKRTSAWEETQYF. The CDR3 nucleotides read TGTGCCAGTAAAAGGACTAGCGCCTGGGAAGAGACCCAGTACTTC.

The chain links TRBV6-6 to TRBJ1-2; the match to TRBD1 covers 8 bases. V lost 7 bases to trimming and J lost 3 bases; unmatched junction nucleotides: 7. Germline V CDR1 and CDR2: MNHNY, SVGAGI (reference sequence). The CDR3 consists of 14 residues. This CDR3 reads CASTPKQGDYGYTF. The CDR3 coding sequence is TGTGCCAGCACCCCTAAACAGGGGGACTATGGCTACACCTTC.

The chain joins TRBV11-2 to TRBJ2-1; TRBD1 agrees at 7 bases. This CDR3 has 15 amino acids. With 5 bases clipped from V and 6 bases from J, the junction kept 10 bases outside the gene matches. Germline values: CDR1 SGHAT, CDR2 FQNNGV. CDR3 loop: CASSTRRDRVNEQFF. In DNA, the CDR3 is TGTGCCAGCAGCACCCGCCGGGACAGAGTCAATGAGCAGTTCTTC.

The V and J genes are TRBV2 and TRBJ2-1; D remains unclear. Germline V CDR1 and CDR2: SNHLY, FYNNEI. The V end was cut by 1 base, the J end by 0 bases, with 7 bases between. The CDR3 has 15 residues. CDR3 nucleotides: TGTGCCAGCAGTGAAGACCGGAGCTCCTACAATGAGCAGTTCTTC. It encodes CASSEDRSSYNEQFF.

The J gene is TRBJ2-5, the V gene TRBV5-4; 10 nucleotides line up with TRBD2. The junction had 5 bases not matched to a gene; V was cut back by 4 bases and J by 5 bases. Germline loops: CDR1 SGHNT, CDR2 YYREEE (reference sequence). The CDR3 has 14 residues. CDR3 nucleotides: TGTGCCAGCAGCAGCAATAGCGGGAGGGAGACCCAGTACTTC. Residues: CASSSNSGRETQYF. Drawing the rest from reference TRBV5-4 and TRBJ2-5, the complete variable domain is ETGVTQSPTHLIKTRGQQVTLRCSSQSGHNTVSWYQQALGQGPQFIFQYYREEENGRGNFPPRFSGLQFPNYSSELNVNALELDDSALYLCASSSNSGRETQYFGPGTRLLVL.

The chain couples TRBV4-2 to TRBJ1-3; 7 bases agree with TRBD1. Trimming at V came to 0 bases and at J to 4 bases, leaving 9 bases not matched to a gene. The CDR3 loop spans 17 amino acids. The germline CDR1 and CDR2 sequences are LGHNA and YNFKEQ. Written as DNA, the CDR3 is TGTGCCAGCAGCCAAGATCTGCGAGGGGGCACAGGAAACACCATATATTTT. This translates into CASSQDLRGGTGNTIYF.

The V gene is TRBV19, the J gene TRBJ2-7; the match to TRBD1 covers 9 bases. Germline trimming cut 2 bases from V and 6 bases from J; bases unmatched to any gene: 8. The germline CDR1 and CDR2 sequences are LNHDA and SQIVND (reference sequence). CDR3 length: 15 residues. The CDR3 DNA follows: TGTGCCAGTAGTATATCCGGGACAGGGATACTCGAGCAGTACTTC. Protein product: CASSISGTGILEQYF.

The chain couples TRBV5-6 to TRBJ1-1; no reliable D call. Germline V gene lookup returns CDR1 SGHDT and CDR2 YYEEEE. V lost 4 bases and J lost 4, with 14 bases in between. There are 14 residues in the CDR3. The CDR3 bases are TGTGCCAGCAGCCCTGACCCCTGGGGCACTGAAGCTTTCTTT. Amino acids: CASSPDPWGTEAFF. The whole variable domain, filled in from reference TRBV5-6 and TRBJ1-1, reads DAGVTQSPTHLIKTRGQQVTLRCSPKSGHDTVSWYQQALGQGPQFIFQYYEEEERQRGNFPDRFSGHQFPNYSSELNVNALLLGDSALYLCASSPDPWGTEAFFGQGTRLTVV.